The rows below give T cell receptor beta chains drawn from one sample of a study of shared clonotypes between healthy human individuals. Method: immunoSEQ multiplex PCR; TCRdb's copy keeps in-frame clones and lacks some. The table records about 2.4 million clones, approximately 93% of them present only once. Sequenced input: naive CD4+ T cells from PBMCs. The receptor source for this set is a man aged 18 to 35 in good health. Some clones in this sample may be carry-over from other donors' samples. The CDR3 runs from the conserved cysteine through the conserved F or W. A D gene is named only where the DNA matches it firmly. Clone size appears in some rows only: once, few, many, or a class for an expanded clone.

clone size | J gene | V gene | D gene | CDR3 protein | CDR3 DNA
- | TRBJ2-3 | TRBV27 | TRBD2 | CASSLYSTSGSTDTQYF | TGTGCCAGCAGTCTCTACTCGACTAGCGGGAGCACAGATACGCAGTATTTT
- | TRBJ2-7 | TRBV4-3 | TRBD1 | CASSQQQGFAYEQYF | TGCGCCAGCAGCCAGCAACAGGGGTTTGCCTACGAGCAGTACTTC
- | TRBJ2-1 | TRBV5-1 | TRBD2 | CASSLGTSGSSYNEQFF | TGCGCCAGCAGCTTAGGGACTAGCGGGAGCTCCTACAATGAGCAGTTCTTC
- | TRBJ1-4 | TRBV7-6 | TRBD1 | CASSRGRARTGANEKLFF | TGTGCCAGCAGCCGAGGCAGGGCTAGGACAGGGGCTAATGAAAAACTGTTTTTT
- | TRBJ2-7 | TRBV5-6 | - | CATPEEAWGEQYF | TGTGCCACCCCAGAGGAAGCGTGGGGCGAGCAGTACTTC
- | TRBJ2-5 | TRBV5-4 | TRBD2 | CASSPRTSGKETQYF | TGTGCCAGCAGCCCTCGGACTAGCGGGAAAGAGACCCAGTACTTC
- | TRBJ2-5 | TRBV28 | - | CASRATATPGTQYF | TGTGCCAGCAGGGCGACAGCGACCCCCGGGACCCAGTACTTC
- | TRBJ2-5 | TRBV5-1 | - | CASSLERWAQETQYF | TGCGCCAGCAGCTTGGAGAGATGGGCCCAAGAGACCCAGTACTTC
- | TRBJ2-3 | TRBV7-9 | - | CASSFGDSSTDTQYF | TGTGCCAGCAGCTTCGGAGACAGTAGCACAGATACGCAGTATTTT
- | TRBJ2-7 | TRBV28 | - | CASTTRQLEQYF | TGTGCCAGCACCACGCGGCAACTCGAGCAGTACTTC
- | TRBJ1-5 | TRBV7-8 | - | CASSLDRSNQPQHF | TGTGCCAGCAGCTTAGACCGTAGCAATCAGCCCCAGCATTTT
- | TRBJ2-3 | TRBV27 | - | CATGRIVWADTQYF | TGTGCCACCGGACGGATAGTTTGGGCAGATACGCAGTATTTT
- | TRBJ2-5 | TRBV9 | - | CASSVGGPKETQYF | TGTGCCAGCAGCGTAGGCGGGCCAAAAGAGACCCAGTACTTC
- | TRBJ2-1 | TRBV28 | - | CASNQSPLVEQFF | TGTGCCAGCAACCAATCCCCCCTCGTTGAGCAGTTCTTC
- | TRBJ2-1 | TRBV27 | TRBD1 | CASSLSPGGAYNEQFF | TGTGCCAGCAGTTTATCCCCAGGGGGCGCCTACAATGAGCAGTTCTTC
- | TRBJ2-7 | TRBV10-1 | - | CASSVGLSYEQYF | TGCGCCAGCAGTGTGGGCCTCTCCTACGAGCAGTACTTC
once | TRBJ2-2 | TRBV5-1 | - | CASLALTQGTGELFF | TGCGCCAGCTTAGCTTTGACCCAGGGCACCGGGGAGCTGTTTTTT
- | TRBJ1-1 | TRBV27 | TRBD1 | CASSRQGLGNTEAFF | TGTGCCAGCAGTAGACAGGGGCTGGGAAACACTGAAGCTTTCTTT
- | TRBJ2-7 | TRBV25-1 | TRBD2 | CASSLGTTHREQYF | TGTGCCAGCAGTCTTGGGACTACCCATCGGGAGCAGTACTTC
- | TRBJ2-7 | TRBV7-2 | - | CASKLERQGIYEQYF | TGTGCCAGTAAACTTGAGAGGCAGGGAATCTACGAGCAGTACTTC
- | TRBJ2-1 | TRBV7-2 | TRBD2 | CASSLGTSGWYEQFF | TGTGCCAGCAGCCTGGGGACTAGCGGGTGGTATGAGCAGTTCTTC
- | TRBJ1-1 | TRBV11-3 | - | CASSLGMNTEAFF | TGTGCCAGCAGCTTAGGTATGAACACTGAAGCTTTCTTT
once | TRBJ2-4 | TRBV28 | TRBD1 | CASSWGQVAKNIQYF | TGTGCCAGCAGCTGGGGACAGGTAGCCAAAAACATTCAGTACTTC
- | TRBJ2-3 | TRBV25-1 | TRBD2 | CASSTSGSTDTQYF | TGTGCCAGCAGTACTAGCGGGAGTACAGATACGCAGTATTTT
- | TRBJ2-1 | TRBV11-1 | TRBD2 | CASSLIAGGPNEQFF | TGTGCCAGCAGCTTAATAGCGGGAGGGCCTAATGAGCAGTTCTTC
once | TRBJ2-2 | TRBV7-2 | - | CASSLTAKELFF | TGTGCCAGCAGCTTAACGGCGAAGGAGCTGTTTTTT